This T cell receptor beta chain originates from a study of shared clonotypes between healthy human individuals. Findings of the study overall: Naive subsets usually exceeded memory subsets in estimated richness.

Positive CCR7 selection of CD45RO-negative cells yielded the naive CD8 cells, and terminally differentiated effector memory CD45RA+ cells were excluded. The CDR3 consists of 15 residues. V was trimmed by 0 bases and J by 5 bases, leaving 11 bases between them. CDR1 MGHRA and CDR2 YSYEKL come from the germline V gene. This clone was observed a handful of times. What it binds is not known. This table comes from immunoSEQ multiplex PCR, and its TCRdb copy is limited to in-frame clones, with some not included. The table lists about 2 million clones, about 94% of them singletons. The chain uses TRBV4-1 and TRBJ1-5; D is unclear. This clonotype originated in a man aged 18 to 29 in good health. Material for sequencing was naive CD8+ T cells sorted from blood. CDR3 nucleotide sequence: TGCGCCAGCAGCCAAGATGCCAATCTAGATCAGCCCCAGCATTTT. It is translated as CASSQDANLDQPQHF.